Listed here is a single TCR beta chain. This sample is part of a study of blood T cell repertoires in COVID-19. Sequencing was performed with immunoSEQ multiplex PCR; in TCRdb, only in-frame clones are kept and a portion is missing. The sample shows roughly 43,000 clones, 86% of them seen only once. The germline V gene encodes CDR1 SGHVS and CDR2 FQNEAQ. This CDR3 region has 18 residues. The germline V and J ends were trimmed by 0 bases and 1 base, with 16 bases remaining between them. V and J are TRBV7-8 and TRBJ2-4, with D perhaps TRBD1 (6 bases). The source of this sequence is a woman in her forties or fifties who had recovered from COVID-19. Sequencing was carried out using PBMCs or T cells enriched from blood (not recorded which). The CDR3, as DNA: TGTGCCAGCAGCTTAGCCTTAGTGGGGGCTATGGCCAAAAACATTCAGTACTTC. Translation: CASSLALVGAMAKNIQYF.